A selection of T cell receptor beta chains follows, all from one sample in a study of post-analysis software for immune sequencing data. TCRdb re-derived calls from the PCR reads in MiXCR, one entry per CDR3 protein. This sample yields 600,000 to 700,000 distinct CDR3 sequences, of which roughly three fifths are seen a single time; roughly 12% belongs to the top ten. Input material: blood. These receptors originate from a girl aged 2-15 years with multiple sclerosis. Both conserved end residues are part of each CDR3. The D gene is left open where the match is weak. Clone sizes are given selectively: once, few, many, or a class where the clone is expanded.

d_gene,v_gene,j_gene,len,abundance,CDR3aa,CDR3nt
TRBD1,TRBV10-3,TRBJ2-7,13,-,CAISGTGGYEQYF,TGTGCCATCAGTGGGACAGGTGGCTACGAGCAGTACTTC
-,TRBV29-1,TRBJ2-1,15,-,CSVVGIGTTNNEQFF,TGCAGCGTTGTTGGGATCGGGACCACTAACAATGAGCAGTTCTTC
TRBD1,TRBV12-3/TRBV12-4,TRBJ1-2,15,-,CASSWTGQGLGGYTF,TGTGCCAGCAGTTGGACGGGACAGGGGCTCGGTGGCTACACCTTC
TRBD2,TRBV15,TRBJ2-1,17,-,CATSKRNPGLSAEEQFF,TGTGCCACCAGCAAAAGGAACCCGGGACTAAGCGCGGAGGAGCAGTTCTTC
-,TRBV7-3,TRBJ2-7,14,once,CASSFGQTYYEQYF,TGTGCCAGCAGCTTTGGGCAGACATACTACGAGCAGTACTTC
-,TRBV2,TRBJ1-1,18,-,CASSGGWPPRSRGTEAFF,TGTGCCAGCAGTGGGGGCTGGCCTCCTCGGAGCAGGGGCACTGAAGCTTTCTTT
-,TRBV11-2,TRBJ2-1,13,-,CASSPRFGNEQFF,TGTGCCAGCAGCCCACGGTTCGGGAATGAGCAGTTCTTC
TRBD2,TRBV4-1,TRBJ2-1,16,-,CASSQASAGTSNEQFF,TGCGCCAGCAGCCAGGCATCAGCGGGGACCTCCAATGAGCAGTTCTTC
TRBD2,TRBV29-1,TRBJ2-3,15,-,CSVEVLRGLADTQYF,TGCAGCGTTGAAGTGTTGCGGGGGTTGGCAGATACGCAGTATTTT
TRBD1,TRBV29-1,TRBJ2-3,13,-,CSVRGRLTDTQYF,TGCAGCGTCAGGGGGAGACTGACAGATACGCAGTATTTT
-,TRBV14,TRBJ2-1,15,-,CASSQVAGSGNEQFF,TGTGCCAGCAGCCAAGTCGCTGGTTCGGGGAATGAGCAGTTCTTC
TRBD1,TRBV5-1,TRBJ2-3,16,-,CASSLVGTGGGDTQYF,TGCGCCAGCAGCTTGGTTGGGACAGGAGGCGGAGATACGCAGTATTTT
TRBD1,TRBV5-1,TRBJ2-7,16,-,CASSPLFRDRGSEQYF,TGCGCCAGCAGTCCTCTTTTCCGGGACAGGGGAAGCGAGCAGTACTTC
TRBD1,TRBV6-6,TRBJ1-2,15,few,CASTDSGQGLYGYTF,TGTGCCAGCACCGATTCAGGACAGGGGCTCTATGGCTACACCTTC
-,TRBV5-8,TRBJ1-2,15,-,CASKILTAFTEGYTF,TGTGCCAGCAAAATTCTTACGGCCTTCACGGAGGGCTACACCTTC
-,TRBV19,TRBJ2-3,13,-,CASSMSVGDTQYF,TGTGCCAGTAGTATGTCGGTGGGGGATACGCAGTATTTT
TRBD1,TRBV3-1,TRBJ2-7,15,once,CASSQGQGVAYEQYF,TGCGCCAGCAGCCAAGGACAGGGGGTGGCCTACGAGCAGTACTTC
TRBD2,TRBV7-9,TRBJ2-7,15,few,CASSQLAGGSYEQYF,TGTGCCAGCAGCCAACTAGCGGGAGGGTCCTACGAGCAGTACTTC
TRBD1,TRBV7-6,TRBJ2-3,18,-,CASSLVPRTGTGTDTQYF,TGTGCCAGCAGCTTAGTTCCCCGGACAGGGACCGGCACAGATACGCAGTATTTT
TRBD2,TRBV3-1,TRBJ2-5,16,few,CASSQATSGGEETQYF,TGTGCCAGCAGCCAAGCGACTAGCGGGGGGGAAGAGACCCAGTACTTC
TRBD1,TRBV12-3/TRBV12-4,TRBJ2-7,14,-,CASSLEPGGNEQYF,TGTGCCAGCAGTTTAGAACCAGGGGGCAACGAGCAGTACTTC
-,TRBV20-1,TRBJ1-4,13,-,CSASLPNNEKLFF,TGCAGTGCTAGTCTGCCAAATAATGAAAAACTGTTTTTT
TRBD1,TRBV20-1,TRBJ2-3,14,-,CSARLDRGPGTQYF,TGCAGTGCTAGGTTAGACAGGGGACCAGGTACGCAGTATTTT
TRBD1,TRBV10-3,TRBJ2-1,14,few,CAISENLQGDEQFF,TGTGCCATCAGTGAGAATCTACAGGGGGATGAGCAGTTCTTC
TRBD1,TRBV29-1,TRBJ2-5,12,-,CSATGAGETQYF,TGCAGCGCTACAGGGGCCGGTGAGACCCAGTACTTC
-,TRBV29-1,TRBJ2-2,13,-,CSVLFGFTGELFF,TGCAGCGTTCTGTTTGGCTTCACCGGGGAGCTGTTTTTT
TRBD2,TRBV20-1,TRBJ2-3,16,once,CSARSGLAGSGGTQYF,TGCAGTGCTAGATCCGGACTAGCGGGATCGGGCGGTACGCAGTATTTT
TRBD1,TRBV2,TRBJ2-5,14,-,CASSEEGAGETQYF,TGTGCCAGCAGTGAAGAGGGGGCAGGGGAGACCCAGTACTTC
TRBD1,TRBV12-3/TRBV12-4,TRBJ1-6,14,-,CASSSSTGVSPLHF,TGTGCCAGCAGTTCCTCTACAGGGGTGTCACCCCTCCACTTT
-,TRBV4-1,TRBJ2-3,15,-,CASSPDPTAKDTQYF,TGCGCCAGCAGCCCGGACCCCACGGCAAAAGATACGCAGTATTTT
TRBD1,TRBV29-1,TRBJ1-4,12,-,CSGGQGNEKLFF,TGCAGCGGGGGACAGGGAAATGAAAAACTGTTTTTT
TRBD2,TRBV14,TRBJ2-5,19,-,CASSQIPWVASGSEETQYF,TGTGCCAGCAGCCAAATTCCCTGGGTGGCTAGCGGGAGTGAAGAGACCCAGTACTTC
-,TRBV5-5,TRBJ2-1,18,-,CASSLGVSSPRLNNEQFF,TGTGCCAGCAGCTTGGGGGTTTCCAGCCCTCGGCTTAACAATGAGCAGTTCTTC
-,TRBV12-3/TRBV12-4,TRBJ2-5,13,-,CASSLGIWETQYF,TGTGCCAGCAGTTTAGGTATTTGGGAGACCCAGTACTTC
TRBD1,TRBV7-9,TRBJ2-3,19,-,CASSFFWGQGITSTDTQYF,TGTGCCAGCAGCTTTTTCTGGGGACAGGGCATCACTAGCACAGATACGCAGTATTTT
-,TRBV7-2,TRBJ2-1,16,few,CASSLAPIAANNEQFF,TGTGCCAGCAGCTTAGCCCCGATAGCGGCTAACAATGAGCAGTTCTTC
-,TRBV5-1,TRBJ2-6,12,few,CASRWSQDVLTF,TGCGCCAGCAGATGGAGTCAGGACGTCCTGACTTTC
TRBD2,TRBV7-9,TRBJ2-1,18,-,CASILTSGRAVGLDEQFF,TGTGCCAGCATCCTTACTAGCGGGAGGGCCGTGGGCTTAGATGAGCAGTTCTTC
TRBD2,TRBV12-3/TRBV12-4,TRBJ2-3,17,-,CASSPPTSGSATDTQYF,TGTGCCAGCAGTCCGCCGACTAGCGGGAGTGCGACAGATACGCAGTATTTT
-,TRBV29-1,TRBJ2-1,15,few,CSVIHGSVLYNEQFF,TGCAGCGTCATACATGGGTCGGTACTTTACAATGAGCAGTTCTTC
-,TRBV7-8,TRBJ1-2,13,-,CASSPRGGYGYTF,TGTGCCAGCAGCCCTAGGGGGGGGTATGGCTACACCTTC
-,TRBV18,TRBJ2-3,16,-,CASSPRTGLGTDTQYF,TGTGCCAGCTCACCTCGAACAGGGTTGGGCACAGATACGCAGTATTTT
-,TRBV10-3,TRBJ1-2,14,-,CAIRDSQGNYGYTF,TGTGCCATCAGAGACAGCCAGGGGAACTATGGCTACACCTTC
-,TRBV12-3/TRBV12-4,TRBJ2-1,15,-,CASSRMRGSYNEQFF,TGTGCCAGCAGTCGGATGCGGGGTTCCTACAATGAGCAGTTCTTC
TRBD2,TRBV12-3/TRBV12-4,TRBJ2-3,15,-,CASSLSGGFTDTEYF,TGTGCCAGCAGTTTGTCGGGAGGGTTCACAGATACGGAGTATTTT
-,TRBV4-1,TRBJ1-1,15,-,CASSQGVGMNTEAFF,TGCGCCAGCAGCCAAGGGGTTGGGATGAACACTGAAGCTTTCTTT
-,TRBV20-1,TRBJ1-2,12,-,CSSTPGGYGYTF,TGCAGTTCGACCCCCGGGGGCTATGGCTACACCTTC
-,TRBV7-2,TRBJ1-5,13,-,CASSGVGAQPQHF,TGTGCCAGCAGCGGCGTAGGGGCCCAGCCCCAGCATTTT
TRBD1,TRBV7-2,TRBJ2-5,16,few,CASSLTRTGKQETQYF,TGTGCCAGCAGCCTCACCCGGACAGGGAAGCAAGAGACCCAGTACTTC
-,TRBV25-1,TRBJ2-7,16,-,CASSESEAGLTYEQYF,TGTGCCAGCAGTGAATCGGAGGCAGGGCTGACCTACGAGCAGTACTTC
TRBD1,TRBV10-3,TRBJ1-2,12,-,CAISRTGGGYTF,TGTGCCATCAGCCGGACAGGGGGTGGCTACACCTTC
TRBD2,TRBV12-3/TRBV12-4,TRBJ2-5,17,-,CASSCWTSGKPPETQYF,TGTGCCAGCAGTTGTTGGACTAGCGGGAAACCCCCGGAGACCCAGTACTTC
TRBD1,TRBV9,TRBJ1-6,16,once,CASSPAQGLTDSPLHF,TGTGCCAGCAGCCCCGCACAGGGGTTGACGGATTCACCCCTCCACTTT
TRBD1,TRBV12-3/TRBV12-4,TRBJ1-1,12,once,CASRVGQGAAFF,TGTGCCAGCAGGGTCGGACAGGGGGCAGCTTTCTTT
TRBD2,TRBV7-9,TRBJ2-5,16,-,CASSHRLADNRETQYF,TGTGCCAGCAGCCATAGACTAGCGGATAATCGAGAGACCCAGTACTTC